The 26 T cell receptor beta chains in this list originate from one sample, sequenced in a study of cytomegalovirus exposure and HLA in healthy donors. The PCR contained 60 Vbeta and 13 Jbeta primers. Assay: immunoSEQ multiplex PCR; the TCRdb copy retains only in-frame clones and omits some. The sample holds fewer than 150,000 clones, just under 80% seen once. The sequencing sample was made of PBMCs. Receptors originate from a man between 25 and 39 years old in good health and CMV-seronegative.

The sample holds a few counts of this clone. V and J are TRBV5-4 and TRBJ2-5; D is possibly TRBD1 (6 bases). This CDR3 comprises 13 residues. The V end was cut by 4 bases, the J end by 5 bases, with 12 bases between. Germline loops: CDR1 SGHNT, CDR2 YYREEE (reference sequence). CDR3 in DNA: TGTGCCAGCAGCCATCAGGGGTTGGAGACCCAGTACTTC. Residues: CASSHQGLETQYF.

The chain links TRBV27 to TRBJ2-2; 14 nucleotides align to TRBD2. Looked up from germline, CDR1 is MNHEY and CDR2 is SMNVEV (reference sequence). The CDR3 totals 20 residues. The V segment lost 5 bases and the J segment 4 bases; nucleotides outside the gene matches: 15. The CDR3 reads CASSDAGLAGVGWGTGELFF. The CDR3 nucleotides read TGTGCCAGCAGTGACGCGGGACTAGCGGGAGTCGGCTGGGGCACCGGGGAGCTGTTTTTT.

This clone has just one count. The chain recombines TRBV4-2 with TRBJ1-3; possible D gene TRBD1, 6 bases. The CDR3 is 17 amino acids. The V gene lost 6 bases and the J gene lost 0 bases, with 18 bases spanning the gap. Per the germline V gene, CDR1 is LGHNA and CDR2 is YNFKEQ. The CDR3 spells CASRGVGHQSSGNTIYF. The CDR3 DNA is TGTGCCAGCAGAGGTGTGGGACACCAGAGCTCTGGAAACACCATATATTTT.

The chain is built from TRBV19 and TRBJ2-7; 8 positions match TRBD1. The CDR3 length is 13 residues. Germline V gene lookup returns CDR1 LNHDA and CDR2 SQIVND (reference sequence). After removal of 9 bases from V and 1 base from J, the junction contained 5 bases not matched to a gene. The CDR3 sequence is CASQGAESYEQYF. The CDR3 region has the DNA TGTGCCAGCCAGGGGGCTGAATCCTACGAGCAGTACTTC.

The chain recombines TRBV5-6 with TRBJ1-2; TRBD1 aligns across 8 bases. With V trimmed by 4 bases and J by 0 bases, 5 bases remained unmatched. In germline, CDR1 is SGHDT, CDR2 YYEEEE. The CDR3 extends over 15 amino acids. CDR3 in amino acids: CASSIGDRTNYGYTF. CDR3 nucleotide sequence: TGTGCCAGCAGCATAGGGGACAGGACTAACTATGGCTACACCTTC.

On this clone: A junction boundary mismatches the germline segment, possibly from a read error. The gene calls are TRBV7-9 and TRBJ2-7; D is unclear. Germline V gene lookup returns CDR1 SEHNR and CDR2 FQNEAQ (reference sequence). The CDR3 length is 12 residues. The CDR3 sequence is CSSSPTTYEQYF. In DNA form, the CDR3 reads TGTTCCAGCAGCCCGACGACTTACGAGCAGTACTTC.

CDR3 DNA: TGCGCCAGCAGCTTAAGACTAGCGGGAGGGGGGCAGTTCTTC. Residues: CASSLRLAGGGQFF. The chain has TRBV5-1 and TRBJ2-1, with 14 positions matching TRBD2. Germline CDR1 and CDR2: SGHRS and YFSETQ. The ends lost 2 bases at V and 12 bases at J; junction bases unmatched: 4. This CDR3 is 14 amino acids long.

The chain carries TRBV27 and TRBJ1-4; 9 bases line up with TRBD1. CDR1 MNHEY and CDR2 SMNVEV come from the germline V gene (reference sequence). The CDR3 has 18 residues. Losses at the gene ends were 4 bases for V and 3 bases for J; bases not matched to a gene: 12. CDR3 bases: TGTGCCAGCAGTTCCGTCCCGGGACAGGGATGGGCTAATGAAAAACTGTTTTTT. Translating gives CASSSVPGQGWANEKLFF.

J is TRBJ2-5 and V is TRBV28, with 7 bases fitting TRBD2. Germline V gene sequence: CDR1 MDHEN, CDR2 SYDVKM. This CDR3 has 16 amino acids. The trim removed 3 bases at V and 5 bases at J, leaving 12 bases unmatched. This CDR3 reads CASSFPGGGTHETQYF. The CDR3 DNA is TGTGCCAGCAGTTTCCCGGGGGGAGGGACGCACGAGACCCAGTACTTC. Looking up the rest from reference TRBV28 and TRBJ2-5 gives the full variable domain: DVKVTQSSRYLVKRTGEKVFLECVQDMDHENMFWYRQDPGLGLRLIYFSYDVKMKEKGDIPEGYSVSREKKERFSLILESASTNQTSMYLCASSFPGGGTHETQYFGPGTRLLVL.

The gene calls are TRBV6-5 and TRBJ1-2, with a tentative D call TRBD1 (6 bases). CDR1 and CDR2 from the germline V gene are MNHEY and SVGAGI. The CDR3 contains 15 residues. V gave up 6 bases and J gave up 5 bases, with 19 bases separating them. In DNA form, the CDR3 reads TGTGCCAGCAGCTCGGGGGGAGGGGGTCCATATGGCTACACCTTC. This encodes CASSSGGGGPYGYTF.

CDR3 in amino acids: CASAPPGLSTNTGELFF. The CDR3 DNA reads as TGTGCTAGTGCCCCCCCGGGACTCTCTACTAACACCGGGGAGCTGTTTTTT. The chain is built from TRBV12-5 and TRBJ2-2, with a tentative D call TRBD2 (6 bases). V lost 7 bases and J 2 bases, leaving 20 bases between the germline ends. This CDR3 has 17 amino acids. Germline V gene data show CDR1 as LGHNT and CDR2 as FRNRAP.

A remark on this clone: One end of the junction fails to match germline, which may point to a read error. The J gene is TRBJ1-2, the V gene TRBV30; 8 bases are shared with TRBD1. The CDR3 is 14 amino acids. Germline CDR1 and CDR2: GTSNPN and SVGIG (reference sequence). The CDR3 sequence is CAWSPSGQGSRYPF. CDR3 sequence (DNA): TGTGCCTGGAGTCCGTCTGGACAGGGAAGTCGCTACCCCTTC.

CDR3 protein: CASSYSNRGISPLHF. The CDR3 DNA sequence: TGTGCCAGCAGTTACTCGAACAGGGGGATTTCACCCCTCCACTTT. The genes are TRBV6-5 and TRBJ1-6, with 8 bases aligning to TRBD1. Germline trimming cut 0 bases from V and 9 bases from J; bases unmatched to any gene: 4. This CDR3 has 15 amino acids. Germline V gene data show CDR1 as MNHEY and CDR2 as SVGAGI.

The chain joins TRBV19 to TRBJ2-2, with TRBD1 matching 7 bases. With 10 bases clipped from V and 2 bases from J, the junction kept 10 bases outside the gene matches. Germline loops: CDR1 LNHDA, CDR2 SQIVND (reference sequence). This CDR3 comprises 15 residues. The CDR3 protein is CATQKGASNTGELFF. CDR3 DNA: TGTGCCACACAAAAGGGGGCTAGCAACACCGGGGAGCTGTTTTTT. Full variable domain (missing parts from reference TRBV19 and TRBJ2-2): DGGITQSPKYLFRKEGQNVTLSCEQNLNHDAMYWYRQDPGQGLRLIYYSQIVNDFQKGDIAEGYSVSREKKESFPLTVTSAQKNPTAFYLCATQKGASNTGELFFGEGSRLTVL.

This rearrangement joins TRBV4-1 to TRBJ2-2; TRBD1 agrees at 9 bases. The germline CDR1 and CDR2 sequences are MGHRA and YSYEKL. The V and J ends lost 4 bases and 6 bases, in that order; junction bases with no gene match: 6. This CDR3 is 15 amino acids long. The CDR3 DNA is TGCGCCAGCAGCCTCCCCGGGACAGGGTCCGGGGAGCTGTTTTTT. This encodes CASSLPGTGSGELFF.

This rearrangement joins TRBV4-1 to TRBJ2-7; tentatively, D is TRBD2 (6 bases). CDR1 and CDR2 from the germline V gene are MGHRA and YSYEKL. The CDR3 runs to 12 residues. The ends were cut back, 4 bases at V and 7 bases at J, with 11 bases in the middle. CDR3 sequence: CASSPPGGEQYF. CDR3 nucleotide sequence: TGCGCCAGCAGCCCCCCCGGGGGAGAGCAGTACTTC.

CDR3 residues: CASSLWGGAGPKETQYF. The CDR3 DNA follows: TGTGCCAGCAGTTTATGGGGGGGGGCCGGGCCAAAGGAGACCCAGTACTTC. The chain couples TRBV28 to TRBJ2-5; tentatively, D is TRBD2 (7 bases). The germline V and J ends were trimmed by 0 bases and 5 bases, with 19 bases remaining between them. Germline V gene lookup returns CDR1 MDHEN and CDR2 SYDVKM. CDR3 length: 17 residues.

In DNA, the CDR3 is TGTGCCAGCACACTAGAGCATACCACTGAAGCTTTCTTT. It yields the protein CASTLEHTTEAFF. The chain couples TRBV2 to TRBJ1-1; D ambiguous. The CDR3 is 13 residues long. The V and J ends lost 7 bases and 4 bases respectively, with 13 bases between them. Germline lookup yields CDR1 SNHLY and CDR2 FYNNEI.

About this clone: Mismatch with germline at one junction end may stem from a read error. This chain uses TRBV7-2 with TRBJ1-1; TRBD1 agrees at 10 bases. The germline V gene encodes CDR1 SGHTA and CDR2 FQGNSA. The length of the CDR3 is 19 residues. The CDR3 DNA reads TGTGCCAGCACCTCACTGACATCCGGGACAGGGGTAGGGAACCCTGAAGCTTTCTTT. Translated: CASTSLTSGTGVGNPEAFF.

Only one count was recorded for this clone. The gene calls are TRBV5-1 and TRBJ2-5; D may be TRBD1 (5 bases). Germline CDR1 SGHRS, CDR2 YFSETQ. The CDR3 is 13 amino acids. V shed 5 bases and J shed 3 bases, with 11 bases lying between them. CDR3 nucleotides: TGCGCCAGCAGAGAGACAGACAAAGAGACCCAGTACTTC. Translated: CASRETDKETQYF.

The table lists this clone with a count of one. The chain carries TRBV7-9 and TRBJ2-5, with 8 bases aligning to TRBD2. Germline loops: CDR1 SEHNR, CDR2 FQNEAQ (reference sequence). The CDR3 runs to 14 residues. V lost 6 bases and J lost 2; bases outside the gene matches: 5. The CDR3 nucleotides read TGTGCCAGCAGGGGCCGGGGGGGACAAGAGACCCAGTACTTC. Residues: CASRGRGGQETQYF.

The rearrangement joins TRBV19 to TRBJ2-5; 8 bases are a match to TRBD2. The V gene end was trimmed by 1 base and the J gene end by 2 bases; junction bases not matched to a gene: 0. This CDR3 has 14 amino acids. The germline CDR1 and CDR2 sequences are LNHDA and SQIVND (reference sequence). The CDR3 sequence: CASSIAGGQETQYF. CDR3 bases: TGTGCCAGTAGTATAGCGGGAGGGCAAGAGACCCAGTACTTC.

This chain links TRBV2 with TRBJ2-3, with 9 nucleotides matching TRBD2. The CDR3 length is 16 residues. Looked up from germline, CDR1 is SNHLY and CDR2 is FYNNEI. V dropped 6 bases and J dropped 5; count of bases not matched to a gene: 12. This CDR3 is CASRNPGLAFIDTQYF. The CDR3, as DNA: TGTGCCAGCAGGAATCCGGGACTAGCCTTCATAGATACGCAGTATTTT.

The V call is TRBV10-3, the J call TRBJ2-5; 10 bases are shared with TRBD1. V lost 9 bases to trimming and J lost 4 bases; unmatched junction nucleotides: 5. Germline lookup yields CDR1 ENHRY and CDR2 SYGVKD. The CDR3 loop spans 13 amino acids. Written as DNA, the CDR3 is TGTGCCATAGGGACAGGGGCAGGAGAGACCCAGTACTTC. Encoded protein: CAIGTGAGETQYF.

This chain joins TRBV28 and TRBJ2-2; D possibly corresponds to TRBD1 (5 bases). Germline values: CDR1 MDHEN, CDR2 SYDVKM. This CDR3 comprises 15 residues. V lost 4 bases to trimming and J lost 3 bases, with 12 bases between them. The CDR3 loop reads CASSSAQGYTGELFF. The CDR3 DNA is TGTGCCAGCAGTTCAGCCCAGGGATACACCGGGGAGCTGTTTTTT.

This clone was observed a handful of times. CDR3 in DNA: TGCGCCAGCAGCCGGACTAGCGGAGCACAAGAGACCCAGTACTTC. It encodes CASSRTSGAQETQYF. The V gene is TRBV5-1, the J gene TRBJ2-5; 10 nucleotides agree with TRBD2. CDR3 length: 15 residues. Per the germline V gene, CDR1 is SGHRS and CDR2 is YFSETQ. The V segment lost 4 bases and the J segment 2 bases; nucleotides outside the gene matches: 5.